The clone carrying this T cell receptor (beta chain) was seen a handful of times. Its specificity is not known. The data originate from a study of cytomegalovirus exposure and HLA in healthy donors. The PCR ran on 60 Vbeta and 13 Jbeta primers. TCRdb's table, derived via immunoSEQ multiplex PCR, lists solely in-frame clones and lacks some. The sample yields approximately 110,000 clones, 55% to 75% seen once. Study observations and caveats: Presence/absence analyses supposed approximately even sequencing depth among donors. An ancestry cluster, one associated with Asian ancestry, reportedly showed fewer N-insertions than the roughly 610-donor mean in a later analysis.

The CDR3 has 15 residues. Germline-derived CDR1 and CDR2 are SNHLY and FYNNEI. V lost 6 bases, J lost 0 bases, and 12 bases lay in between. The rearrangement uses TRBV2 and TRBJ1-5; no clear D. This clonotype originated in a man aged 25 to 45 in good health and CMV-seropositive. The specimen sequenced was PBMCs. The CDR3 spells CASSWTGSSNQPQHF. Here the CDR3 DNA reads TGTGCCAGCAGCTGGACGGGGAGTAGCAATCAGCCCCAGCATTTT.